The source of this T cell receptor (beta chain) is a study of shared clonotypes between healthy human individuals. Study outcomes and limitations: Genetic and exposure-history diversity was limited by the small donor number. It was observed that roughly 5.1% of naive CD4 clonotypes were shared across a few donors.

Repertoires were generated with immunoSEQ multiplex PCR, while TCRdb's copy carries only in-frame clones and drops some. The data show about 1,800,000 clones, with 85% to 95% seen just once and 1% to 1.5% held by the top ten. The CDR3 covers 14 residues. Germline V lookup: CDR1 GTSNPN, CDR2 SVGIG (reference sequence). Naive CD8 populations comprised CD45RO-negative cells positively selected for CCR7, excluding terminally differentiated effector memory CD45RA+ cells. The donors were adults (healthy and HIV-negative) with no recent acute infections or vaccinations. Regarding this clone: Its cognate antigen is unknown.

The origin of this receptor is a man between 18 and 29 years old in good health. The chain links TRBV30 to TRBJ2-5; D is undetermined. The DNA end is more similar to TRBJ2-7, so the J call may be wrong. Sample: naive CD8+ T cells sorted from blood. This CDR3 reads CAWIKFWTGPEQYF. CDR3 nucleotides: TGTGCCTGGATTAAGTTTTGGACCGGCCCCGAGCAGTACTTC.